The entry below describes one T cell receptor beta chain. This CDR3 has 15 amino acids. J was trimmed by 5 bases and V by 5 bases; bases with no gene match: 12. Per germline, CDR1 MNHEY and CDR2 SVGEGT. The data were obtained in a study of patients and donors after allogeneic stem cell transplantation. TCRdb used MiXCR to reprocess the RT-PCR reads, holding one entry per CDR3 protein. In the table there are roughly 960,000 distinct CDR3 sequences, roughly 18% of which are singletons. The chain couples TRBV6-2 or TRBV6-3 to TRBJ2-7; 7 bases are shared with TRBD1. The receptor's source is a human donor who was either an allogeneic HSCT recipient or a stem cell or donor lymphocyte infusion donor (not recorded which). It is not recorded whose cells these are; they may come from a transplant donor. The material sequenced was blood, either unsorted or a sorted T cell fraction (not recorded which). CDR3 sequence reads: CASSDRTGGLDEQYF. CDR3 coding DNA: TGTGCCAGCAGTGACCGGACAGGAGGCTTGGACGAGCAGTACTTC.